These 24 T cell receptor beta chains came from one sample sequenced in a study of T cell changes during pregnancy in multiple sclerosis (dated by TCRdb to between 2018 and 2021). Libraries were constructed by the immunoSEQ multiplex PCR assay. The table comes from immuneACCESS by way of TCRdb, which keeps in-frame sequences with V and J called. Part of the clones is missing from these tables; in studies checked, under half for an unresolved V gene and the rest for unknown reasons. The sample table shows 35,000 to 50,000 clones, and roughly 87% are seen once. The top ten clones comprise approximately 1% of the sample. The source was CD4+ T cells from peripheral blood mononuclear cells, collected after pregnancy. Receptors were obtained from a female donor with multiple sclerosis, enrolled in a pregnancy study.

CDR3 residues: CASQGQGALNTEAFF. The CDR3 DNA reads TGTGCCAGCCAGGGGCAGGGGGCCCTGAACACTGAAGCTTTCTTT. V and J are TRBV5-4 and TRBJ1-1; 8 bases line up with TRBD1. The V segment lost 7 bases and the J segment 0 bases; nucleotides outside the gene matches: 8. The CDR3 is 15 residues long. Germline CDR1 reads SGHNT; CDR2 reads YYREEE (reference sequence).

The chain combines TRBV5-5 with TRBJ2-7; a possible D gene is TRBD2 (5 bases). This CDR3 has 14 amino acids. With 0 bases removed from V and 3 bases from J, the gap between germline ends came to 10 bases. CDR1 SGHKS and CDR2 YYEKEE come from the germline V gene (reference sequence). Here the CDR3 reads CASSLVPGNYEQYF. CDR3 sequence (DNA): TGTGCCAGCAGCTTGGTTCCGGGGAACTACGAGCAGTACTTC.

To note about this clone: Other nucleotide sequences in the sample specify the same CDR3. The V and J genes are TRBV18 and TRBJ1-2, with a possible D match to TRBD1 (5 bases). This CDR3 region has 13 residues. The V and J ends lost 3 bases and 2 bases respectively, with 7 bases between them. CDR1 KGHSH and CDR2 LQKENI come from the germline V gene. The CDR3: CASSPEGNYGYTF. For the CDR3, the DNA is TGTGCCAGCTCACCGGAGGGGAACTATGGCTACACCTTC. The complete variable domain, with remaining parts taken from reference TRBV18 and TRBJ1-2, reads NAGVMQNPRHLVRRRGQEARLRCSPMKGHSHVYWYRQLPEEGLKFMVYLQKENIIDESGMPKERFSAEFPKEGPSILRIQQVVRGDSAAYFCASSPEGNYGYTFGSGTRLTVV.

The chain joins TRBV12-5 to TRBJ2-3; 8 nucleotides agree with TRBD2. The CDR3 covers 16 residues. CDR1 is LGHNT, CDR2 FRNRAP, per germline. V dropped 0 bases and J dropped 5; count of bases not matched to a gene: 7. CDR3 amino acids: CASGLVGGGWGDTQYF. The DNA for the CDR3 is TGTGCTAGTGGTTTGGTAGGCGGGGGGTGGGGAGATACGCAGTATTTT. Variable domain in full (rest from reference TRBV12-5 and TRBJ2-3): DARVTQTPRHKVTEMGQEVTMRCQPILGHNTVFWYRQTMMQGLELLAYFRNRAPLDDSGMPKDRFSAEMPDATLATLKIQPSEPRDSAVYFCASGLVGGGWGDTQYFGPGTRLTVL.

The CDR3 DNA reads TGCGCCAGCAGGGAGAATTCACCCCTCCACTTT. It translates to CASRENSPLHF. The chain uses TRBV5-1 and TRBJ1-6; unclear D gene. V lost 5 bases and J lost 7, with 4 bases in between. The CDR3 consists of 11 residues. CDR1 is SGHRS and CDR2 is YFSETQ in the germline V gene. The entire variable domain, with the rest obtained from reference TRBV5-1 and TRBJ1-6, is as follows: KAGVTQTPRYLIKTRGQQVTLSCSPISGHRSVSWYQQTPGQGLQFLFEYFSETQRNKGNFPGRFSGRQFSNSRSEMNVSTLELGDSALYLCASRENSPLHFGNGTRLTVT.

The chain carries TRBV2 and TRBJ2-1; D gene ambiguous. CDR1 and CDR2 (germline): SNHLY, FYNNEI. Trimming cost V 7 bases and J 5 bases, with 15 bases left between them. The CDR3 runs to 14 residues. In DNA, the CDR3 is TGTGCCAGCACCATCGTCAACAGAGACAATGAGCAGTTCTTC. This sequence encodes CASTIVNRDNEQFF.

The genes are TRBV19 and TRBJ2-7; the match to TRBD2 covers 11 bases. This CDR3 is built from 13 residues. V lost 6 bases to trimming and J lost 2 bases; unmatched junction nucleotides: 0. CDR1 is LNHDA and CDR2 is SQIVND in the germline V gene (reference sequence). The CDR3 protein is CASRTSGAYEQYF. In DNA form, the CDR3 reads TGTGCCAGTAGGACTAGCGGGGCCTACGAGCAGTACTTC.

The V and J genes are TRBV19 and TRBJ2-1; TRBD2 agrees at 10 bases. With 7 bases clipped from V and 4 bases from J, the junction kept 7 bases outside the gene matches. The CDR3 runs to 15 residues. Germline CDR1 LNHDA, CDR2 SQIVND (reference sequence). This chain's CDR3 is CASILAGAPYNEQFF. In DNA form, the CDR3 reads TGTGCCAGTATTCTAGCGGGGGCCCCATACAATGAGCAGTTCTTC.

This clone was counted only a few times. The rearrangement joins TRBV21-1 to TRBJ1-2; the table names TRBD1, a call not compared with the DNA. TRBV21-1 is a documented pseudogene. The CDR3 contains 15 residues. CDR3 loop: CASSKGDRGDYGYTF. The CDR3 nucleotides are TGTGCCAGCAGCAAAGGTGACAGGGGGGACTATGGCTACACCTTC.

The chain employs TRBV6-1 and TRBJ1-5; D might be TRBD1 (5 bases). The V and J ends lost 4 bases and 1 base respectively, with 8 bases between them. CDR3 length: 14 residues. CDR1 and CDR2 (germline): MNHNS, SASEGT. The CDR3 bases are TGTGCCAGCAGTGGGGGCAGAAGCAATCAGCCCCAGCATTTT. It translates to CASSGGRSNQPQHF.

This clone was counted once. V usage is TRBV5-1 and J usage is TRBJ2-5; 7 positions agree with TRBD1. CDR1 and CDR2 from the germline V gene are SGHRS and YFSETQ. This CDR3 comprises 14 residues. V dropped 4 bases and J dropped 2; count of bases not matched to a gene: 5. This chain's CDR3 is CASSTGTAQETQYF. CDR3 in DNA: TGCGCCAGCAGCACCGGGACAGCACAAGAGACCCAGTACTTC.

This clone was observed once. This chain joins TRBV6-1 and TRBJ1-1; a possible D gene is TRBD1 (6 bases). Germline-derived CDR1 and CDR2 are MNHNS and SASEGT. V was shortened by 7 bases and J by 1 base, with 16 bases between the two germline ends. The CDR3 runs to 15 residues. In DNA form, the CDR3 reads TGTGCCAGCACCCTATACCCGGGACAGAACACTGAAGCTTTCTTT. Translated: CASTLYPGQNTEAFF.

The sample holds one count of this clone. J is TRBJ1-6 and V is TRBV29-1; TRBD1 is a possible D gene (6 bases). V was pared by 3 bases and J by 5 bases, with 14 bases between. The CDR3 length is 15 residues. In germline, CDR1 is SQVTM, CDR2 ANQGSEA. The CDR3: CSVEGAKPNNSPLHF. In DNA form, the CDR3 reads TGCAGCGTTGAGGGGGCGAAGCCTAATAATTCACCCCTCCACTTT.

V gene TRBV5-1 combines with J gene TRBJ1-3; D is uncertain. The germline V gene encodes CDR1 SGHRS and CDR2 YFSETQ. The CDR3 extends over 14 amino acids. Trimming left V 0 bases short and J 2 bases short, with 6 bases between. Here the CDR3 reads CASSLAGAGNTIYF. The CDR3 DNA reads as TGCGCCAGCAGCTTGGCCGGGGCTGGAAACACCATATATTTT.

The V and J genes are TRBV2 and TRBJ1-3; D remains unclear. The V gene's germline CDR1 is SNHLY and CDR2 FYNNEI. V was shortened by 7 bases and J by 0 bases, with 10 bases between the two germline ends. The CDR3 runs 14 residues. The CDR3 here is CASTLLSSGNTIYF. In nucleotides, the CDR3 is TGTGCCAGCACCTTATTGAGCTCTGGAAACACCATATATTTT.

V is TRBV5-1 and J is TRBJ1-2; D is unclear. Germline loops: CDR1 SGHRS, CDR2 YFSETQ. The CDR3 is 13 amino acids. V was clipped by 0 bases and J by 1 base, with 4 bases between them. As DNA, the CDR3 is TGCGCCAGCAGCTTGGCAGATAACTATGGCTACACCTTC. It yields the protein CASSLADNYGYTF.

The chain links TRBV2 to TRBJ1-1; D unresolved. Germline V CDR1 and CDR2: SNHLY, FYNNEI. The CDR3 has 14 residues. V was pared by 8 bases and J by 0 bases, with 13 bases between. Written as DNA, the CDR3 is TGTGCCAGCCGGGAAAGAAGCATGAACACTGAAGCTTTCTTT. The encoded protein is CASRERSMNTEAFF.

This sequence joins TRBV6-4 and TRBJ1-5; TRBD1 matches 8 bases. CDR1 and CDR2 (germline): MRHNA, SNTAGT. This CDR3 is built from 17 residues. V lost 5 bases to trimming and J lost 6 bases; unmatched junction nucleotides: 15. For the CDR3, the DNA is TGTGCCAGCAGTCGGGCTCGACAGGGGCCTTTCGTTCAGCCCCAGCATTTT. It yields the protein CASSRARQGPFVQPQHF.

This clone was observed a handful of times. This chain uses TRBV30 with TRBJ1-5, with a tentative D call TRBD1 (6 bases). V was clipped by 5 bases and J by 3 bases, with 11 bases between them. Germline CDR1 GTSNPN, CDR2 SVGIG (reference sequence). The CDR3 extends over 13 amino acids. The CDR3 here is CAWEQGTNQPQHF. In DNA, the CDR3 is TGTGCCTGGGAACAGGGTACCAATCAGCCCCAGCATTTT.

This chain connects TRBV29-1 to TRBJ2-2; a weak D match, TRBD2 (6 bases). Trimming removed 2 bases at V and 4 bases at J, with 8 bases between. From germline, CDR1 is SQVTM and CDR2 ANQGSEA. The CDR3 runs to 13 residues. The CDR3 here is CSVEWGVTGELFF. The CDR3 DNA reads TGCAGCGTTGAATGGGGGGTCACCGGGGAGCTGTTTTTT.

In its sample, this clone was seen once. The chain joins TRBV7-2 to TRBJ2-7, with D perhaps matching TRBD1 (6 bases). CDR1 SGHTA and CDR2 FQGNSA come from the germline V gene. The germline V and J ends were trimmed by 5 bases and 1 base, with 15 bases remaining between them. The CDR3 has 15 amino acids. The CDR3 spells CASSLRPQGSYEQYF. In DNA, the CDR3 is TGTGCCAGCAGCCTACGCCCACAGGGTTCCTACGAGCAGTACTTC.

This CDR3 is CASSPREAGETQYF. CDR3 nucleotide sequence: TGTGCCAGCAGCCCGCGGGAAGCAGGAGAGACCCAGTACTTC. The chain couples TRBV5-4 to TRBJ2-5, with TRBD2 as a possible D gene (6 bases). The germline V gene encodes CDR1 SGHNT and CDR2 YYREEE (reference sequence). The V gene lost 4 bases and the J gene lost 4 bases, with 14 bases spanning the gap. The CDR3 contains 14 residues. The entire variable domain, with the rest obtained from reference TRBV5-4 and TRBJ2-5, is as follows: ETGVTQSPTHLIKTRGQQVTLRCSSQSGHNTVSWYQQALGQGPQFIFQYYREEENGRGNFPPRFSGLQFPNYSSELNVNALELDDSALYLCASSPREAGETQYFGPGTRLLVL.

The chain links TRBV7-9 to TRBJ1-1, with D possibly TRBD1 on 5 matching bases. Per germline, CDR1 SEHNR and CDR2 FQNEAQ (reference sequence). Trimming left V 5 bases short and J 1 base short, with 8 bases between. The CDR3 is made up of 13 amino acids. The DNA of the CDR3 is TGTGCCAGCAGCCAACAGGAGAACACTGAAGCTTTCTTT. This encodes CASSQQENTEAFF.

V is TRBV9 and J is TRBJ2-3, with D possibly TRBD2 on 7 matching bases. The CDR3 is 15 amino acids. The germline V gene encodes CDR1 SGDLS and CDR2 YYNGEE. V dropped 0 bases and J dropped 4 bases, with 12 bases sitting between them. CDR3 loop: CASSVGGGGADTQYF. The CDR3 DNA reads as TGTGCCAGCAGCGTAGGGGGGGGCGGGGCAGATACGCAGTATTTT.